This T cell receptor beta chain was documented in a study of T cell responses to AZD1222 COVID-19 vaccine. Sequenced by immunoSEQ multiplex PCR; TCRdb stores in-frame clones only, minus some. The repertoire includes around 180,000 clones, roughly 87% of them detected once, and roughly 2.5% sits in the top ten. Notes on this clone: Its target is unknown.

Study results and limitations: Across spike, vaccine-associated CD4 TCRs were found, dominant at 160-218 and 743-854.

This CDR3 contains 12 residues. The germline V gene has CDR1 MNHEY and CDR2 SVGAGI. Trimming took off 4 bases at V and 5 bases at J, with 6 bases between the two ends. The origin of this receptor is an adult in good health. The sequencing here drew on peripheral blood, taken on day 0 of AZD1222 vaccination. The J gene is TRBJ1-5, the V gene TRBV6-5; D unclear. Here the CDR3 DNA reads TGTGCCAGCAGTTTCGGGGATCAGCCCCAGCATTTT. Its protein is CASSFGDQPQHF.